Below, 8 T cell receptor beta chains from the same sample are listed, as sequenced in a study of T-cell reconstitution after alpha-beta-depleted transplantation in children. A library of TCRbeta sequences, prepared with unique molecular identifiers, was generated. TCRdb re-called the PCR reads with MiXCR, one entry per CDR3 protein. Here the sample spans some 350,000 distinct CDR3 sequences, around 15% being singletons. The sequences come from PBMCs, mostly from graft donor cells, collected 360 days after TCRalphabeta/CD19-depleted stem cell transplant. Receptors originate from a male patient aged 2 to 9 who had a stem cell transplant for acute lymphoblastic leukemia, so the T cells may come from the graft donor.

The sample holds many counts of this clonotype. This chain joins TRBV12-3 or TRBV12-4 and TRBJ2-1; the match to TRBD2 covers 14 bases. This CDR3 has 21 amino acids. With V trimmed by 3 bases and J by 3 bases, 16 bases remained unmatched. CDR3 region: CASSFIVRLAGGPSNYNEQFF. Written as DNA, the CDR3 is TGTGCCAGCAGTTTCATTGTGCGACTAGCGGGAGGGCCGAGTAACTACAATGAGCAGTTCTTC.

This clonotype turned up a few times. The chain uses TRBV29-1 and TRBJ2-6; TRBD1 matches at 9 bases. CDR3 length: 15 amino acids. The V segment lost 4 bases and the J segment 4 bases; nucleotides outside the gene matches: 5. Germline V gives CDR1 SQVTM, CDR2 ANQGSEA. The CDR3 bases are TGCAGCGTTGGGGACAGGGTTTCCGGGGCCAACGTCCTGACTTTC. It is translated as CSVGDRVSGANVLTF.

This rearrangement joins TRBV5-1 to TRBJ2-7, with 7 bases that match TRBD1. With V trimmed by 5 bases and J by 0 bases, 8 bases remained unmatched. CDR1 and CDR2 (germline): SGHRS, YFSETQ. This CDR3 spans 15 amino acids. Written as DNA, the CDR3 is TGCGCCAGCAGACCCGGGACAGAGAGCTCCTACGAGCAGTACTTC. This sequence encodes CASRPGTESSYEQYF.

J is TRBJ2-7 and V is TRBV4-2; no reliable D call. With 0 bases removed from V and 3 bases from J, the gap between germline ends came to 21 bases. Germline-derived CDR1 and CDR2 are LGHNA and YNFKEQ. The length of the CDR3 is 18 residues. This CDR3 reads CASSQEYGRTLWNYEQYF. CDR3 sequence (DNA): TGTGCCAGCAGCCAAGAATACGGCAGGACCTTATGGAACTACGAGCAGTACTTC.

This clonotype was seen only a few times. J is TRBJ2-7 and V is TRBV5-1; D might be TRBD2 (5 bases). CDR1 is SGHRS and CDR2 is YFSETQ in the germline V gene. Trimming removed 0 bases from V and 7 bases from J, with 14 bases in between. This CDR3 has 14 residues. This CDR3 reads CASSLEIGWTEQYF. The CDR3 nucleotides read TGCGCCAGCAGCTTGGAAATTGGGTGGACTGAGCAGTACTTC.

The chain uses TRBV6-1 and TRBJ2-5; D could derive from TRBD1 or TRBD2 (5 bases each). V lost 8 bases to trimming and J lost 3 bases, with 13 bases between them. This CDR3 is built from 13 residues. Per germline, CDR1 MNHNS and CDR2 SASEGT. The CDR3 here is CASSNLGEETQYF. In DNA, the CDR3 is TGTGCCAGCTCAAATCTGGGGGAAGAGACCCAGTACTTC.

This clonotype was picked up many times. J is TRBJ2-7 and V is TRBV7-2; D is perhaps TRBD2 (6 bases). Trimming removed 1 base from V and 0 bases from J, with 7 bases in between. This CDR3 contains 14 residues. The V gene's germline CDR1 is SGHTA and CDR2 FQGNSA. The CDR3 loop reads CASSLGSGSYEQYF. The CDR3 DNA follows: TGTGCCAGCAGCTTAGGTAGCGGCTCCTACGAGCAGTACTTC.

In this sample, this clonotype turned up a few times. V gene TRBV4-3 combines with J gene TRBJ2-7, with TRBD2 identical over 10 bases. V lost 1 base and J lost 3; bases outside the gene matches: 9. The CDR3 contains 17 residues. In germline, CDR1 is LGHNA, CDR2 YSLEER. CDR3 DNA sequence: TGCGCCAGCAGCCAAGGGTTAGCGGGAGGCTCCTTCTACGAGCAGTACTTC. It translates to CASSQGLAGGSFYEQYF.